One sample yielded the 23 T cell receptor beta chains listed below, sequenced in a study of Graves' ophthalmopathy and Graves' hyperthyroidism. Using RNA transcripts, the TCR beta CDR3 regions were amplified. Amplification began with first-round RT-PCR using HTBI primers, then second-round multiplex PCR was performed. MiXCR, applied by TCRdb to the multiplex PCR reads, yields one record per CDR3 protein. The sample shows 200,000 to 250,000 distinct CDR3 sequences, around a fifth of them seen only once. The sample consisted of peripheral blood. The origin of the receptors is a woman aged 50 to 60 with Graves' ophthalmopathy.

The J gene is TRBJ2-5, the V gene TRBV24-1, with 11 bases fitting TRBD2. In germline, CDR1 is KGHDR, CDR2 SFDVKD. The ends lost 1 base at V and 4 bases at J; junction bases unmatched: 1. The CDR3 is 15 residues long. The chain's CDR3 is CATSDLLAGVETQYF. The CDR3 DNA reads TGTGCCACCAGTGATTTACTAGCGGGAGTAGAGACCCAGTACTTC.

This clonotype occurred a few times. The V call is TRBV6-2 or TRBV6-3, the J call TRBJ1-2; no firm D call. V shed 1 base and J shed 4 bases, with 16 bases lying between them. The germline V gene has CDR1 MNHEY and CDR2 SVGEGT. CDR3 length: 16 amino acids. CDR3 sequence reads: CASSYFVSQVTYGYTF. Here the CDR3 DNA reads TGTGCCAGCAGTTACTTTGTGTCTCAGGTTACCTATGGCTACACCTTC.

Concerning this clonotype itself: At one end the junction does not follow the germline gene, possibly because of a read error. The chain carries TRBV6-2 or TRBV6-3 and TRBJ2-5; 9 bases are shared with TRBD2. Germline CDR1 and CDR2: MNHEY and SVGEGT. CDR3 size: 16 residues. The CDR3 protein is CASSPGGASGEETLYF. The CDR3 nucleotides read TGTGCCAGCAGCCCTGGTGGGGCTAGCGGGGAAGAGACCCTGTACTTC.

This clonotype was recorded many times. This chain joins TRBV6-5 and TRBJ2-1, with TRBD2 matching over 10 bases. Germline V lookup: CDR1 MNHEY, CDR2 SVGAGI. Trimming at V came to 4 bases and at J to 9 bases, leaving 9 bases not matched to a gene. The CDR3 totals 15 residues. The CDR3 here is CASSSAAGGPFEQFF. Written as DNA, the CDR3 is TGTGCCAGCAGTTCCGCAGCGGGAGGGCCTTTTGAGCAGTTCTTC.

Many counts were recorded for this clonotype. The rearrangement joins TRBV27 to TRBJ2-2; 9 bases line up with TRBD2. V dropped 0 bases and J dropped 8; count of bases not matched to a gene: 4. The CDR3 extends over 15 amino acids. Germline V gene data show CDR1 as MNHEY and CDR2 as SMNVEV (reference sequence). Here the CDR3 reads CASSLSASGNGELFF. Here the CDR3 DNA reads TGTGCCAGCAGTTTATCGGCTAGCGGGAATGGGGAGCTGTTTTTT.

This rearrangement joins TRBV12-3 or TRBV12-4 to TRBJ1-1; 11 nucleotides match TRBD1. The trim removed 7 bases at V and 0 bases at J, leaving 4 bases unmatched. The CDR3 is 15 residues long. The CDR3 bases are TGTGCCAGCACCCGGACAGGGGGCTTGAACACTGAAGCTTTCTTT. Translated: CASTRTGGLNTEAFF.

The J gene is TRBJ1-5, the V gene TRBV19; maybe TRBD1 (6 bases). CDR1 and CDR2 (germline): LNHDA, SQIVND (reference sequence). The V gene lost 3 bases and the J gene lost 6 bases, with 12 bases spanning the gap. This CDR3 comprises 14 residues. In DNA, the CDR3 is TGTGCCAGTAGTATCAAGGGGGGGCGTCAGCCCCAGCATTTT. The encoded protein is CASSIKGGRQPQHF.

For the CDR3, the DNA is TGTGCCAGCAGCCGGGAGCGGACTGAAGCTTTCTTT. It yields the protein CASSRERTEAFF. The chain carries TRBV3-1 and TRBJ1-1; D remains ambiguous. Germline V gene lookup returns CDR1 LGHDT and CDR2 YNNKEL (reference sequence). V was shortened by 4 bases and J by 5 bases, with 8 bases between the two germline ends. The length of the CDR3 is 12 residues.

This clonotype was recorded many times. This chain links TRBV6-5 with TRBJ1-1; 9 bases agree with TRBD1. V gave up 4 bases and J gave up 5 bases; unmatched junction bases: 11. CDR1 and CDR2 from the germline V gene are MNHEY and SVGAGI. The CDR3 covers 16 residues. In DNA form, the CDR3 reads TGTGCCAGCAGTTCGACAGGGGGTTATCATCTGACTGAAGCTTTCTTT. As protein: CASSSTGGYHLTEAFF.

This sequence joins TRBV12-3 or TRBV12-4 and TRBJ1-1; a weak D match, TRBD1 (5 bases). The ends were cut back, 10 bases at V and 4 bases at J, with 16 bases in the middle. The length of the CDR3 is 13 residues. CDR3 amino acids: CATKRGASTEAFF. The CDR3 nucleotides are TGTGCCACTAAAAGGGGTGCTAGCACTGAAGCTTTCTTT.

CDR3 sequence (DNA): TGTGCCAGCAGTTTTACCCGGGCCTACGAGCAGTACTTC. Its protein product is CASSFTRAYEQYF. This chain connects TRBV28 to TRBJ2-7; D gene unclear. This CDR3 has 13 amino acids. V gave up 3 bases and J gave up 2 bases, with 8 bases separating them. Per germline, CDR1 MDHEN and CDR2 SYDVKM. Full variable domain (outside the CDR3, taken from reference TRBV28 and TRBJ2-7): DVKVTQSSRYLVKRTGEKVFLECVQDMDHENMFWYRQDPGLGLRLIYFSYDVKMKEKGDIPEGYSVSREKKERFSLILESASTNQTSMYLCASSFTRAYEQYFGPGTRLTVT.

The J gene is TRBJ2-7, the V gene TRBV25-1, with D tentatively TRBD2 (6 bases). Germline loops: CDR1 MGHDK, CDR2 SYGVNS. Trimming pared 1 base from V and 9 bases from J, leaving 28 bases between. CDR3 length equals 18 residues. The CDR3 bases are TGTGCCAGCAGTGAATTCCTCCCCGGAGGGGTACTCTACGAGCGGCAGTACTTC. Translation: CASSEFLPGGVLYERQYF.

The chain employs TRBV6-2 or TRBV6-3 and TRBJ1-6; tentatively, D is TRBD1 (6 bases). CDR3 length: 16 residues. Looked up from germline, CDR1 is MNHEY and CDR2 is SVGEGT. V was cut by 6 bases and J by 5 bases, with 17 bases left in between. CDR3 coding DNA: TGTGCCAGCAGGACCGCCGGGACAAGAGATAATTCACCCCTCCACTTT. As protein: CASRTAGTRDNSPLHF.

This clonotype was detected ten times or more. This sequence joins TRBV7-3 and TRBJ1-1, with unresolved D. The V end lost 5 bases, the J end lost 1 base, and 8 bases lay between the germline ends. The CDR3 spans 13 residues. Germline V CDR1 and CDR2: SGHTA, FQGTGA. The CDR3 spells CASSANRNTEAFF. CDR3 in DNA: TGTGCCAGCAGCGCAAACAGGAACACTGAAGCTTTCTTT.

This chain joins TRBV5-5 and TRBJ2-2, with D unresolved. CDR3 length: 16 amino acids. Trimming removed 1 base from V and 0 bases from J, with 10 bases in between. Looked up from germline, CDR1 is SGHKS and CDR2 is YYEKEE (reference sequence). CDR3 in amino acids: CASSLISLANTGELFF. In DNA form, the CDR3 reads TGTGCCAGCAGCTTGATTTCCCTCGCGAACACCGGGGAGCTGTTTTTT.

This clonotype was seen repeatedly, ten times or more. The rearrangement links TRBV28 to TRBJ2-7; 7 positions agree with TRBD2. The J segment lost 4 bases and the V segment lost 6 bases, leaving 6 bases of the junction unmatched. The CDR3 loop spans 13 amino acids. In germline, CDR1 is MDHEN, CDR2 SYDVKM. CDR3 DNA sequence: TGTGCCAGCAGACACCCGGGGGGATACGAGCAGTACTTC. Amino acid sequence: CASRHPGGYEQYF.

This clonotype was observed at least ten times. This chain uses TRBV12-3 or TRBV12-4 with TRBJ2-7, with 10 bases matching TRBD2. The ends lost 3 bases at V and 2 bases at J; junction bases unmatched: 4. The CDR3 is 15 amino acids. The CDR3 spells CASSFASGGTYEQYF. CDR3 nucleotide sequence: TGTGCCAGCAGTTTTGCTAGCGGGGGCACCTACGAGCAGTACTTC.

The CDR3: CASSLGEGSNHEQYF. CDR3 DNA sequence: TGTGCCAGCAGCTTAGGAGAGGGTTCAAACCACGAGCAGTACTTC. The chain carries TRBV7-9 and TRBJ2-7; tentatively, D is TRBD2 (5 bases). Trimming cost V 1 base and J 5 bases, with 15 bases left between them. The CDR3 has 15 amino acids. From germline, CDR1 is SEHNR and CDR2 FQNEAQ (reference sequence).

The chain recombines TRBV6-1 with TRBJ1-1; possibly TRBD1 for D (5 bases). The V end lost 6 bases, the J end lost 3 bases, and 17 bases lay between the germline ends. This CDR3 spans 15 amino acids. The germline V gene encodes CDR1 MNHNS and CDR2 SASEGT. CDR3 nucleotide sequence: TGTGCCAGCAGAAGCACAGGTACTCCGTACACTGAAGCTTTCTTT. This sequence encodes CASRSTGTPYTEAFF.

This clonotype appeared many times. The chain is built from TRBV18 and TRBJ1-6; no clear D. The germline V gene encodes CDR1 KGHSH and CDR2 LQKENI. V gave up 6 bases and J gave up 9 bases, with 15 bases separating them. The CDR3 loop spans 14 amino acids. This CDR3 is CASSRTGVSSPLHF. Written as DNA, the CDR3 is TGTGCCAGCTCGCGTACTGGTGTTAGTTCACCCCTCCACTTT.

This clonotype came up many times. This chain links TRBV6-5 with TRBJ2-7, with 7 bases identical to TRBD2. The germline V gene encodes CDR1 MNHEY and CDR2 SVGAGI. The CDR3 is 11 residues long. J lost 6 bases, V lost 5 bases, and 1 base had no gene match. CDR3 region: CASSTGGEQYF. The CDR3 DNA reads TGTGCCAGCAGTACGGGGGGCGAGCAGTACTTC.

This clonotype was picked up many times. The rearrangement uses TRBV29-1 and TRBJ1-1; D might be TRBD1 (6 bases). Trimming removed 7 bases from V and 1 base from J, with 16 bases in between. This CDR3 spans 14 amino acids. CDR1 and CDR2 from the germline V gene are SQVTM and ANQGSEA. For the CDR3, the DNA is TGCAGCGCCCTCTTAGGGGGGCCGAACACTGAAGCTTTCTTT. Translation gives CSALLGGPNTEAFF.

This clonotype was found many times. The rearrangement links TRBV29-1 to TRBJ2-5; 9 bases fit TRBD2. Germline loops: CDR1 SQVTM, CDR2 ANQGSEA. V lost 6 bases, J lost 2 bases, and 10 bases stayed unmatched. The CDR3 contains 15 residues. CDR3 amino acids: CSVTGTLAGQETQYF. Written as DNA, the CDR3 is TGCAGCGTGACAGGAACTCTAGCGGGACAAGAGACCCAGTACTTC.